This T cell receptor (beta chain) was recovered during a study of T cell responses to AZD1222 COVID-19 vaccine. Note on this clone: Its antigen is undetermined.

Per germline, CDR1 KGHDR and CDR2 SFDVKD. The CDR3 consists of 12 residues. Trimming shortened V by 4 bases and J by 6 bases, and 8 bases separated the two germline ends. TCRdb's table, derived via immunoSEQ multiplex PCR, lists solely in-frame clones and lacks some. The sample has 120,000 to 150,000 clones; 88% are singletons. Study observations and caveats: Only five or six individuals given AZD1222 were seropositive at baseline.

Source: peripheral blood, taken 28 days after the second AZD1222 dose. This receptor was obtained from an adult who received the AZD1222 COVID-19 vaccine. The chain has TRBV24-1 and TRBJ1-2; D perhaps matches TRBD1 (5 bases). CDR3 coding DNA: TGTGCCACCAGTGAGGGGGAAGATGGCTACACCTTC. It encodes CATSEGEDGYTF.